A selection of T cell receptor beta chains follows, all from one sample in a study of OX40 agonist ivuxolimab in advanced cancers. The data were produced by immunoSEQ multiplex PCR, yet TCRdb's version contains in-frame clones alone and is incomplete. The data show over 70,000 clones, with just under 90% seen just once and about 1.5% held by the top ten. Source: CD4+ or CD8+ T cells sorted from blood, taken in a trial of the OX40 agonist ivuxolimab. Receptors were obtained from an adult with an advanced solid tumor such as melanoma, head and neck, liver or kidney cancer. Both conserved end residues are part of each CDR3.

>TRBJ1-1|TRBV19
CASSIIKTNTEAFF
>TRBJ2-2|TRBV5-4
CASSSPRTGRVTGELFF
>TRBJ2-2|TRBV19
CASSAGTHTGELFF
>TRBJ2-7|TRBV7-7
CASSTGTGTYEQYF
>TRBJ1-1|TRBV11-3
CASSLDKVTEAFF
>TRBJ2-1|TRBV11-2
CASSRTSGDNEQFF
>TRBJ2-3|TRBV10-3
CAISESTSTDTQYF
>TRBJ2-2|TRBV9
CASSVLAGLNTGELFF
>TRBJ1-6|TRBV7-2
CASSLARLQGAGSPLHF
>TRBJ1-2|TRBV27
CASSPRQGADGYTF
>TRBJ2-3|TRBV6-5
CASWAGTDTQYF
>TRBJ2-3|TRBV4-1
CASSQDGLAGGPNTQYF
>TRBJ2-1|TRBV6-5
CASSPGAEQFF
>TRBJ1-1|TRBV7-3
CASSLSLSTEAFF
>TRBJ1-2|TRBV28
CASSFGGQELNGYTF
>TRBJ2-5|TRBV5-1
CASGLQVGETQYF
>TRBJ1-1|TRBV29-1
CSVEPDSRAFF
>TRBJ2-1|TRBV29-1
CSVEVPNNEQFF
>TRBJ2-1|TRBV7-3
CASSLGSEQFF
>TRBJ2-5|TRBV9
CASSGLGLAGQETQYF
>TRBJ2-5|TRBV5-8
CASSVGTSDQETQYF
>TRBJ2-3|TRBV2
CASSGVVNTDTQYF
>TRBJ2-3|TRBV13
CASSLGGRGGAEDTQYF
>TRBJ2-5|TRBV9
CASSSRQGQETQYF
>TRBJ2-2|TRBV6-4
CASSEGANTGELFF
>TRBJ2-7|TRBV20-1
CSASRAYEQYF
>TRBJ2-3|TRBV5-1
CASSLESKRLTDTQYF
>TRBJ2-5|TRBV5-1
CASSLGTGGYETQYF
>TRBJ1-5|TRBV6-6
CASSYGGNQPQHF
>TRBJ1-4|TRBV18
CASSPGEGTNEKLFF
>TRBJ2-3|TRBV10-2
CASRGEGRGDTQYF